Listed here are 8 T cell receptor beta chains from one sample, sequenced in a study of cytomegalovirus exposure and HLA in healthy donors. Assay: immunoSEQ multiplex PCR; the TCRdb copy retains only in-frame clones and omits some. The sample includes some 140,000 clones, roughly four fifths seen only once; the top ten take around 1.4%. What was sequenced was PBMCs. These TCRs come from a woman under 40 in good health and CMV-seronegative.

This sequence joins TRBV10-3 and TRBJ2-5; 7 bases line up with TRBD2. The V and J ends lost 10 bases and 1 base, in that order; junction bases with no gene match: 15. CDR3 size: 16 residues. Germline V lookup: CDR1 ENHRY, CDR2 SYGVKD. The CDR3 is CATRPRSGGGQETQYF. The CDR3 DNA follows: TGTGCCACCCGACCGCGGAGTGGCGGGGGCCAAGAGACCCAGTACTTC.

This clone occurred once. For the CDR3, the DNA is TGCAGCGTTGAACTAGCGGGGGGGACAGATACGCAGTATTTT. Residues: CSVELAGGTDTQYF. The genes are TRBV29-1 and TRBJ2-3, with 12 bases identical to TRBD2. The germline CDR1 and CDR2 sequences are SQVTM and ANQGSEA. V shed 2 bases and J 3 bases; nucleotides not matched to a gene: 0. The CDR3 is 14 residues long.

V is TRBV7-2 and J is TRBJ1-2, with 7 bases aligning to TRBD1. Germline trimming cut 7 bases from V and 1 base from J; bases unmatched to any gene: 6. CDR3 length: 14 residues. CDR1 and CDR2 from the germline V gene are SGHTA and FQGNSA. DNA for the CDR3: TGTGCCAGCACCAAGGGGGCCGGTAACTATGGCTACACCTTC. This encodes CASTKGAGNYGYTF.

J is TRBJ2-1 and V is TRBV18; tentatively, D is TRBD1 (5 bases). This CDR3 comprises 14 residues. Germline CDR1 reads KGHSH; CDR2 reads LQKENI. V was pared by 3 bases and J by 7 bases, with 13 bases between. CDR3 DNA: TGTGCCAGCTCACCGGACACCCTCGGAAATGAGCAGTTCTTC. Translation gives CASSPDTLGNEQFF.

The V gene is TRBV4-2, the J gene TRBJ2-5; D is perhaps TRBD1 (6 bases). V lost 6 bases to trimming and J lost 5 bases, with 7 bases between them. This CDR3 is 11 amino acids long. The germline V gene encodes CDR1 LGHNA and CDR2 YNFKEQ. The CDR3: CASSRGETQYF. The DNA for the CDR3 is TGTGCCAGCAGTAGGGGGGAGACCCAGTACTTC.

The chain combines TRBV18 with TRBJ1-2; the match to TRBD1 covers 7 bases. Germline assignment: CDR1 KGHSH and CDR2 LQKENI. Unmatched junction bases numbered 2, after V lost 1 base and J lost 3 bases. The CDR3 sequence is 14 residues long. CDR3 loop: CASSPQGADYGYTF. In nucleotides, the CDR3 is TGTGCCAGCTCACCACAGGGGGCGGACTATGGCTACACCTTC.

This sequence joins TRBV7-9 and TRBJ1-2, with 12 positions matching TRBD1. The CDR3 runs 16 residues. Germline trimming cut 7 bases from V and 7 bases from J; bases unmatched to any gene: 13. CDR1 SEHNR and CDR2 FQNEAQ come from the germline V gene (reference sequence). Here the CDR3 DNA reads TGTGCCAGCACCCACCCCCGGGACAGGGGGCCTACTGGCTACACCTTC. Translation gives CASTHPRDRGPTGYTF.

The J gene is TRBJ2-6, the V gene TRBV5-1; possibly TRBD1 for D (6 bases). The germline V gene encodes CDR1 SGHRS and CDR2 YFSETQ. The CDR3 has 18 residues. Trimming removed 0 bases at V and 2 bases at J, with 15 bases between. CDR3 in DNA: TGCGCCAGCAGCTTGGTTGCACAGGGTGGCGCTGGGGCCAACGTCCTGACTTTC. Translated, it gives CASSLVAQGGAGANVLTF.